Following are 13 T cell receptor beta chains from one sample sequenced in a study of shared clonotypes between healthy human individuals. The protocol was immunoSEQ multiplex PCR, while the TCRdb copy is restricted to in-frame clones and leaves out a portion. The sample lists over 300,000 clones, around 87% seen once, with about 16% in the top ten. The specimen sequenced was memory CD8+ T cells sorted from blood. Described subset: CD45RO+ cells pooled with CCR7-negative TemRA cells. The source is a man aged 18 to 35 in good health.

J is TRBJ2-2 and V is TRBV7-9; D call uncertain. V was shortened by 10 bases and J by 4 bases, with 16 bases between the two germline ends. CDR3 size: 14 residues. From germline, CDR1 is SEHNR and CDR2 FQNEAQ (reference sequence). The CDR3 DNA reads TGTGCCACCCCTGGCAGTTCGGCCACCGGGGAGCTGTTTTTT. Amino acids: CATPGSSATGELFF.

The CDR3, as DNA: TGTGCCAGCAGCGAAGGAAGTGGGACAGGGTGGCATTTT. This gives the protein CASSEGSGTGWHF. This chain joins TRBV7-9 and TRBJ1-5; 9 bases are a match to TRBD1. This CDR3 spans 13 amino acids. From germline, CDR1 is SEHNR and CDR2 FQNEAQ (reference sequence). Losses at the gene ends were 5 bases for V and 15 bases for J; bases not matched to a gene: 11.

The rearrangement joins TRBV7-6 to TRBJ2-3; D unclear. The CDR3 is 13 residues long. The ends were cut back, 5 bases at V and 1 base at J, with 7 bases in the middle. CDR1 SGHVS and CDR2 FNYEAQ come from the germline V gene. CDR3 region: CASSHTGTDTQYF. For the CDR3, the DNA is TGTGCCAGCAGCCATACCGGCACAGATACGCAGTATTTT.

This chain links TRBV5-1 with TRBJ2-3; 9 nucleotides align to TRBD2. Germline V gives CDR1 SGHRS, CDR2 YFSETQ. The junction had 13 bases not matched to a gene; V was cut back by 3 bases and J by 5 bases. The CDR3 consists of 17 residues. CDR3 sequence reads: CASSSNGAGGPGDTQYF. In nucleotides, the CDR3 is TGCGCCAGCAGCTCGAATGGGGCGGGAGGGCCTGGAGATACGCAGTATTTT.

The chain employs TRBV4-1 and TRBJ2-2, with a tentative D call TRBD2 (5 bases). V was pared by 4 bases and J by 8 bases, with 11 bases between. The CDR3 is 13 residues long. CDR1 and CDR2 (germline): MGHRA, YSYEKL. CDR3 loop: CASSLPGSGELFF. The CDR3 nucleotides are TGCGCCAGCAGCCTCCCGGGGTCAGGGGAGCTGTTTTTT.

This chain links TRBV2 with TRBJ2-1, with D tentatively TRBD2 (6 bases). Germline V lookup: CDR1 SNHLY, CDR2 FYNNEI. The CDR3 consists of 13 residues. V lost 11 bases and J lost 7, with 18 bases in between. The CDR3 coding sequence is TGTGCCCGTGAGGTTTCTAGCGAGAATGAGCAGTTCTTC. This translates into CAREVSSENEQFF. Filled out from reference TRBV2 and TRBJ2-1, the complete variable domain reads EPEVTQTPSHQVTQMGQEVILRCVPISNHLYFYWYRQILGQKVEFLVSFYNNEISEKSEIFDDQFSVERPDGSNFTLKIRSTKLEDSAMYFCAREVSSENEQFFGPGTRLTVL.

The chain links TRBV6-6 to TRBJ2-7, with TRBD1 identical over 7 bases. The germline gives CDR1 MNHNY, CDR2 SVGAGI (reference sequence). J was trimmed by 0 bases and V by 2 bases; bases with no gene match: 7. The CDR3 spans 16 residues. CDR3 sequence reads: CASSYPGQKYSYEQYF. The CDR3, as DNA: TGTGCCAGCAGTTACCCGGGACAGAAATACTCCTACGAGCAGTACTTC.

This chain joins TRBV18 and TRBJ2-2, with a tentative D call TRBD2 (6 bases). Germline V CDR1 and CDR2: KGHSH, LQKENI. The CDR3 extends over 16 amino acids. V lost 0 bases and J 1 base, leaving 9 bases between the germline ends. This CDR3 is CASSPPFSGNTGELFF. CDR3 bases: TGTGCCAGCTCACCACCTTTTAGCGGGAACACCGGGGAGCTGTTTTTT.

V usage is TRBV2 and J usage is TRBJ2-7; 9 bases match TRBD1. CDR3 length: 17 amino acids. Germline V gene sequence: CDR1 SNHLY, CDR2 FYNNEI. The V and J ends lost 3 bases and 4 bases, in that order; junction bases with no gene match: 13. CDR3 region: CASSDPQQGAIGYEQYF. The CDR3 nucleotides read TGTGCCAGCAGTGACCCACAACAGGGGGCAATCGGGTACGAGCAGTACTTC. Full variable domain (missing parts from reference TRBV2 and TRBJ2-7): EPEVTQTPSHQVTQMGQEVILRCVPISNHLYFYWYRQILGQKVEFLVSFYNNEISEKSEIFDDQFSVERPDGSNFTLKIRSTKLEDSAMYFCASSDPQQGAIGYEQYFGPGTRLTVT.

The gene calls are TRBV27 and TRBJ1-6; D not certain. The CDR3 spans 15 residues. Trimming stripped 6 bases from V and 0 bases from J, with 9 bases between. Per the germline V gene, CDR1 is MNHEY and CDR2 is SMNVEV (reference sequence). CDR3 in amino acids: CASRPSDSYNSPLHF. CDR3 in DNA: TGTGCCAGCAGACCCTCAGACTCCTATAATTCACCCCTCCACTTT.

The chain employs TRBV4-1 and TRBJ2-3; D remains unclear. Trimming pared 0 bases from V and 2 bases from J, leaving 9 bases between. The CDR3 is made up of 15 amino acids. Germline CDR1 and CDR2: MGHRA and YSYEKL. CDR3 sequence (DNA): TGCGCCAGCAGCCAAGAGCTAGGCTACACAGATACGCAGTATTTT. It codes for CASSQELGYTDTQYF.

The chain links TRBV19 to TRBJ2-1; no definite D call. In germline, CDR1 is LNHDA, CDR2 SQIVND (reference sequence). This CDR3 has 15 residues. V dropped 4 bases and J dropped 0 bases, with 10 bases sitting between them. This chain's CDR3 is CASSTDLSSYNEQFF. The CDR3 nucleotides read TGTGCCAGTAGTACGGATCTTAGCTCCTACAATGAGCAGTTCTTC. Full variable domain (remainder filled in from reference TRBV19 and TRBJ2-1): DGGITQSPKYLFRKEGQNVTLSCEQNLNHDAMYWYRQDPGQGLRLIYYSQIVNDFQKGDIAEGYSVSREKKESFPLTVTSAQKNPTAFYLCASSTDLSSYNEQFFGPGTRLTVL.

CDR3 region: CASSSLTSSDYGYTF. DNA of the CDR3: TGTGCCAGCAGCTCGTTGACATCCTCCGACTATGGCTACACCTTC. This chain links TRBV5-6 with TRBJ1-2, with no clear D. Germline V gives CDR1 SGHDT, CDR2 YYEEEE. The CDR3 has 15 residues. Trimming cost V 3 bases and J 3 bases, with 15 bases left between them.